The 23 T cell receptor beta chains below were found in one sample sequenced in a study of cytomegalovirus exposure and HLA in healthy donors. The PCR had 60 Vbeta and 13 Jbeta primers. Profiling relied on immunoSEQ multiplex PCR, and the TCRdb table lists in-frame clones only, not all of them. The table has more than 90,000 clones, 55% to 65% seen once. What was sequenced was PBMCs. The receptor set was obtained from a woman aged 25 to 39 in good health and CMV-seronegative.

The V gene is TRBV19, the J gene TRBJ2-1, with 9 bases identical to TRBD2. CDR3 length: 13 amino acids. Trimming at V came to 4 bases and at J to 8 bases, leaving 3 bases not matched to a gene. Germline V lookup: CDR1 LNHDA, CDR2 SQIVND (reference sequence). CDR3 region: CASSTLAGHEQFF. CDR3 DNA: TGTGCCAGTAGTACTCTAGCGGGACATGAGCAGTTCTTC.

The chain recombines TRBV5-5 with TRBJ1-1; 7 nucleotides match TRBD1. The germline V gene has CDR1 SGHKS and CDR2 YYEKEE (reference sequence). The CDR3 extends over 15 amino acids. The V and J ends lost 0 bases and 5 bases, in that order; junction bases with no gene match: 7. The CDR3 sequence is CASSLGRGYETEAFF. Here the CDR3 DNA reads TGTGCCAGCAGCTTGGGCAGGGGGTACGAAACTGAAGCTTTCTTT.

The V and J genes are TRBV6-1 and TRBJ1-6, with D hard to call. Germline lookup yields CDR1 MNHNS and CDR2 SASEGT. This CDR3 has 13 residues. The germline V and J ends were trimmed by 3 bases and 8 bases, with 8 bases remaining between them. The CDR3 is CASSERVHSPLHF. CDR3 bases: TGTGCCAGCAGTGAGAGGGTTCATTCACCCCTCCACTTT.

The chain couples TRBV28 to TRBJ1-5; a weak D match, TRBD1 (5 bases). The V end was cut by 3 bases, the J end by 5 bases, with 11 bases between. The length of the CDR3 is 14 residues. The germline V gene has CDR1 MDHEN and CDR2 SYDVKM. The DNA for the CDR3 is TGTGCCAGCAGTTTGGGGGGTGCGGATCAGCCCCAGCATTTT. As protein: CASSLGGADQPQHF.

This clone appeared a few times. The J gene is TRBJ1-5, the V gene TRBV2; D gene uncertain. Germline values: CDR1 SNHLY, CDR2 FYNNEI. This CDR3 has 14 amino acids. Trimming shortened V by 6 bases and J by 0 bases, and 9 bases separated the two germline ends. As DNA, the CDR3 is TGTGCCAGCAGCACAGAGTTTAGCAATCAGCCCCAGCATTTT. Translating gives CASSTEFSNQPQHF.

This clone was observed a few times. The chain employs TRBV6-5 and TRBJ2-2, with D unclear. V was pared by 0 bases and J by 7 bases, with 12 bases between. This CDR3 is 15 amino acids long. CDR1 is MNHEY and CDR2 is SVGAGI in the germline V gene. The CDR3 loop reads CASSYSTAAIGELFF. The CDR3 DNA reads as TGTGCCAGCAGTTACTCGACTGCAGCTATCGGGGAGCTGTTTTTT.

J is TRBJ1-5 and V is TRBV15; perhaps TRBD1 as D (6 bases). The CDR3 extends over 19 amino acids. Trimming removed 0 bases at V and 0 bases at J, with 18 bases between. CDR1 is LNHNV and CDR2 is YYDKDF in the germline V gene (reference sequence). The CDR3: CATSRDMDSLQYSNQPQHF. The CDR3 DNA reads TGTGCCACCAGCAGAGATATGGACAGCCTACAGTATAGCAATCAGCCCCAGCATTTT.

This sequence joins TRBV28 and TRBJ1-1, with D uncertain. This CDR3 contains 11 residues. Looked up from germline, CDR1 is MDHEN and CDR2 is SYDVKM. V lost 6 bases and J 8 bases, leaving 10 bases between the germline ends. CDR3 region: CASRTTIEAFF. The CDR3 DNA reads as TGTGCCAGCAGAACAACAATCGAAGCTTTCTTT.

This clone was observed a few times. The rearrangement joins TRBV6-5 to TRBJ1-2; the match to TRBD1 covers 12 bases. Germline CDR1 is MNHEY and CDR2 is SVGAGI. Trimming removed 2 bases from V and 8 bases from J; junction bases left unmatched: 6. The CDR3 consists of 15 residues. Here the CDR3 DNA reads TGTGCCAGCAGTTACGGGGGACAGGGGGCACGGGGCTACACCTTC. Translated: CASSYGGQGARGYTF.

The chain carries TRBV30 and TRBJ2-7; 12 bases match TRBD2. The length of the CDR3 is 16 residues. Germline lookup yields CDR1 GTSNPN and CDR2 SVGIG (reference sequence). V was clipped by 0 bases and J by 5 bases; unmatched bases: 8. DNA for the CDR3: TGTGCCTGGAGTGTTCGGCTAGCGGGAGGGCCTCACGAGCAGTACTTC. Encoded protein: CAWSVRLAGGPHEQYF.

Only a few counts were recorded for this clone. The gene calls are TRBV28 and TRBJ2-5; 8 bases are shared with TRBD2. There are 15 residues in the CDR3. Germline CDR1 MDHEN, CDR2 SYDVKM. V shed 6 bases and J 3 bases; nucleotides not matched to a gene: 9. The CDR3, as DNA: TGTGCCAGCAGGTCCTCCACAGCGGGAGAAGAGACCCAGTACTTC. This gives the protein CASRSSTAGEETQYF.

The V gene is TRBV7-8, the J gene TRBJ1-1, with 7 positions matching TRBD1. J was trimmed by 3 bases and V by 2 bases; bases with no gene match: 3. Germline V CDR1 and CDR2: SGHVS, FQNEAQ. The CDR3 covers 14 residues. CDR3: CASSLRDRHTEAFF. The DNA for the CDR3 is TGTGCCAGCAGCTTAAGGGACAGACACACTGAAGCTTTCTTT.

This rearrangement joins TRBV7-9 to TRBJ2-2; perhaps TRBD1 as D (6 bases). This CDR3 comprises 15 residues. The germline CDR1 and CDR2 sequences are SEHNR and FQNEAQ (reference sequence). Trimming shortened V by 4 bases and J by 3 bases, and 12 bases separated the two germline ends. CDR3 protein: CASSSGTLYTGELFF. The CDR3 nucleotides are TGTGCCAGCAGCTCTGGGACACTTTACACCGGGGAGCTGTTTTTT.

The chain combines TRBV19 with TRBJ1-5; D possibly corresponds to TRBD1 (5 bases). The CDR3 covers 17 residues. Trimming left V 2 bases short and J 0 bases short, with 14 bases between. Germline loops: CDR1 LNHDA, CDR2 SQIVND (reference sequence). The CDR3 DNA reads as TGTGCCAGTAGTATATATGGGAGGGGCTATAGCAATCAGCCCCAGCATTTT. It codes for CASSIYGRGYSNQPQHF.

V and J are TRBV28 and TRBJ1-2, with a possible D match to TRBD1 (6 bases). The CDR3 contains 14 residues. Germline CDR1 MDHEN, CDR2 SYDVKM. V lost 2 bases to trimming and J lost 7 bases, with 14 bases between them. CDR3 bases: TGTGCCAGCAGTTTAAATCGGGGGGCCCTTGGCTACACCTTC. Translating it yields CASSLNRGALGYTF.

This chain joins TRBV6-6 and TRBJ2-1; TRBD1 matches at 7 bases. This CDR3 spans 15 amino acids. V was pared by 6 bases and J by 2 bases, with 7 bases of the junction left unmatched. CDR1 is MNHNY and CDR2 is SVGAGI in the germline V gene (reference sequence). CDR3 protein: CASRDTGVTYNEQFF. CDR3 nucleotide sequence: TGTGCCAGCAGGGATACAGGGGTCACCTACAATGAGCAGTTCTTC.

This sequence joins TRBV4-2 and TRBJ1-4; the D gene is possibly TRBD1 (5 bases). CDR1 is LGHNA and CDR2 is YNFKEQ in the germline V gene. The length of the CDR3 is 15 residues. Trimming left V 4 bases short and J 0 bases short, with 9 bases between. In DNA, the CDR3 is TGTGCCAGCAGCCGCGGGACCTCAACTAATGAAAAACTGTTTTTT. This sequence encodes CASSRGTSTNEKLFF.

This clone was picked up one time. The rearrangement links TRBV12-5 to TRBJ1-2; D unresolved. The CDR3 runs to 12 residues. V was pared by 1 base and J by 9 bases, with 9 bases between. CDR1 LGHNT and CDR2 FRNRAP come from the germline V gene. The CDR3 nucleotides are TGTGCTAGTGGTTTGGGAGGGAGGCGCTACACCTTC. It codes for CASGLGGRRYTF.

This clone is a singleton in its sample. One end of the junction is discordant with germline, which a read error may explain. The chain combines TRBV19 with TRBJ2-2; 11 bases match TRBD2. The germline V gene encodes CDR1 LNHDA and CDR2 SQIVND (reference sequence). The CDR3 length is 16 residues. CDR3 nucleotides: TGTACCAGTAACCTACTAGCGGGAGTTAGCACCGGGGAGCTGTTTTTT. It yields the protein CTSNLLAGVSTGELFF.

V is TRBV25-1 and J is TRBJ1-1; D is perhaps TRBD1 (5 bases). The CDR3 is 13 amino acids. Germline CDR1 reads MGHDK; CDR2 reads SYGVNS. Between the trimmed V and J ends, which lost 2 bases and 5 bases, there was a span of 9 bases. CDR3 coding DNA: TGTGCCAGCAGTGAAGGTGGGGCTACTGAAGCTTTCTTT. Its protein is CASSEGGATEAFF. Filled out from reference TRBV25-1 and TRBJ1-1, the complete variable domain reads EADIYQTPRYLVIGTGKKITLECSQTMGHDKMYWYQQDPGMELHLIHYSYGVNSTEKGDLSSESTVSRIRTEHFPLTLESARPSHTSQYLCASSEGGATEAFFGQGTRLTVV.

This clone was seen only a few times. The chain carries TRBV5-1 and TRBJ1-2, with D possibly being TRBD1 (5 bases). With 0 bases removed from V and 4 bases from J, the gap between germline ends came to 7 bases. This CDR3 has 13 amino acids. CDR1 SGHRS and CDR2 YFSETQ come from the germline V gene. The CDR3 here is CASSLGQTYGYTF. In DNA, the CDR3 is TGCGCCAGCAGCTTGGGACAGACCTATGGCTACACCTTC.

The rearrangement links TRBV19 to TRBJ1-5; 8 positions agree with TRBD1. CDR1 and CDR2 from the germline V gene are LNHDA and SQIVND (reference sequence). The CDR3 loop spans 14 amino acids. Unmatched junction bases numbered 3, after V lost 6 bases and J lost 2 bases. CDR3 sequence (DNA): TGTGCCAGTAGGGACAGGGAGGGCAATCAGCCCCAGCATTTT. It encodes CASRDREGNQPQHF.

This clone was counted between two and nine times. V usage is TRBV14 and J usage is TRBJ2-3; TRBD2 agrees at 9 bases. The junction had 13 bases not matched to a gene; V was cut back by 8 bases and J by 7 bases. Germline values: CDR1 SGHDN, CDR2 FVKESK. There are 15 residues in the CDR3. DNA for the CDR3: TGTGCCAGCGGGACTAGCTCCATCCTGCCCCATACGCAGTATTTT. Translating gives CASGTSSILPHTQYF.